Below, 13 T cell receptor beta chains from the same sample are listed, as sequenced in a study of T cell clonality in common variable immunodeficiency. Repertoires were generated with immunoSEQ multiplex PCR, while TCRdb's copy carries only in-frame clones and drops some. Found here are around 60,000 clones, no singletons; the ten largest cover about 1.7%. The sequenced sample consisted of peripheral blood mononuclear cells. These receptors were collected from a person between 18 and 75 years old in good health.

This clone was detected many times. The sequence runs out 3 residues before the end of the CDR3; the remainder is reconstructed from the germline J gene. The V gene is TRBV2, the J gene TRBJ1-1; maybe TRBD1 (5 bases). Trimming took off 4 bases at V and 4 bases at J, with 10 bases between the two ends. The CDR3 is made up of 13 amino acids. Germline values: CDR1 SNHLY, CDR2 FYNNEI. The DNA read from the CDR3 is TGTGCCAGCAGTGGTACAAGGGGCACTGAA. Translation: CASSGTRGTE. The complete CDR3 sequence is CASSGTRGTEAFF.

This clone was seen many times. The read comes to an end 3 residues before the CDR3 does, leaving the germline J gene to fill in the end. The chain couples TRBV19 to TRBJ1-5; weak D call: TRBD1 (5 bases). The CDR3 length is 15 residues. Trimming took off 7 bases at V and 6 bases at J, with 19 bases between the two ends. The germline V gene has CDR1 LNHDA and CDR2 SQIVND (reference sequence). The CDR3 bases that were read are TGTGCCAGTACCGACCCTGGGGGGACGAGTCAGCCC. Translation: CASTDPGGTSQP. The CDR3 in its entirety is CASTDPGGTSQPQHF.

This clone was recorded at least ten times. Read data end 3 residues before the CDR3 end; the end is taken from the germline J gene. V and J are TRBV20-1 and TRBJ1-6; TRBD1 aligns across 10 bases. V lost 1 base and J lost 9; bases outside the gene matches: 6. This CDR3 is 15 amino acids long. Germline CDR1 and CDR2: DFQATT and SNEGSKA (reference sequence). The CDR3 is CSARGPGQGSSPLHF. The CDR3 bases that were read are TGCAGTGCTAGAGGCCCGGGACAGGGGAGTTCACCC.

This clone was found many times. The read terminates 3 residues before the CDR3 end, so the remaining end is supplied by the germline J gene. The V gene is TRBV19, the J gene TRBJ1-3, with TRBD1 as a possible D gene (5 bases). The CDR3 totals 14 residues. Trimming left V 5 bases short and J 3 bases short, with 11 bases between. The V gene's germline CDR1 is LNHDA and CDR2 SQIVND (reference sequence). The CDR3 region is CASSRTKGGNTIYF. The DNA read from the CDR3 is TGTGCCAGTAGTCGGACAAAGGGTGGAAACACC.

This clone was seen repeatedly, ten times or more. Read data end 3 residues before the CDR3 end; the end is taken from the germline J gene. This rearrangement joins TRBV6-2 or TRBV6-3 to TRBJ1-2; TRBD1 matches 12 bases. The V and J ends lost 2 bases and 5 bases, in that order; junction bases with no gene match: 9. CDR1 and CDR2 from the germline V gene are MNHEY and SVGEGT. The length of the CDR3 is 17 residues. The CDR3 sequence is CASSYGTGGLMVYGYTF. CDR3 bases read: TGTGCCAGCAGTTACGGGACAGGGGGCCTTATGGTATATGGC.

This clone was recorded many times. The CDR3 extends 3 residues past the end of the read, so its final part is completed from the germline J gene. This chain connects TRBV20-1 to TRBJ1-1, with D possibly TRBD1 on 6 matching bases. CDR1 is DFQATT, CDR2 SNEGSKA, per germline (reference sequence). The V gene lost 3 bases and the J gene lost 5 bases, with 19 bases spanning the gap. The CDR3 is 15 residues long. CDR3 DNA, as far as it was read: TGCAGTGCTAGGGACAGAGAAGTCGGGGGGACTGAA. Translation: CSARDREVGGTE. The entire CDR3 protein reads CSARDREVGGTEAFF.

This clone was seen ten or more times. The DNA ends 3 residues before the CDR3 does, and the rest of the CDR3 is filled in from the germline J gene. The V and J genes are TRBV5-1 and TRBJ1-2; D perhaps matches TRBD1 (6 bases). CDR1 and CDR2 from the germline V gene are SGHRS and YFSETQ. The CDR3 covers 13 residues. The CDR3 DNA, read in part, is TGCGCCAGCAGCCTTACAGGGATCTCAGTC. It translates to CASSLTGISV. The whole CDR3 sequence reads CASSLTGISVYTF.

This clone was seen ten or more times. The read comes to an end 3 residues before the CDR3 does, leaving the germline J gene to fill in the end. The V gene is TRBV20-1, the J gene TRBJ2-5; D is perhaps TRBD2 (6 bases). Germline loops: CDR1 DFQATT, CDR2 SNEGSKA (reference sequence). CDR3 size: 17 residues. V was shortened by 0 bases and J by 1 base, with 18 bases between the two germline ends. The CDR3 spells CSARDDLRGDFQETQYF. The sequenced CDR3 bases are TGCAGTGCTAGAGATGATTTGCGGGGCGATTTCCAAGAGACC.

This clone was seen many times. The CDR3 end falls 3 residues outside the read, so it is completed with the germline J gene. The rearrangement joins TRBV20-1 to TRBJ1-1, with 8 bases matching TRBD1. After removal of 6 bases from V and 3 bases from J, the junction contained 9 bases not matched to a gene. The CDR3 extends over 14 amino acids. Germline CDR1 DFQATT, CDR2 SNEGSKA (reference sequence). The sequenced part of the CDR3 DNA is TGCAGTGCGGCAAGCCAGGGGGCGGACACTGAA. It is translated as CSAASQGADTE. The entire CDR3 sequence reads CSAASQGADTEAFF.

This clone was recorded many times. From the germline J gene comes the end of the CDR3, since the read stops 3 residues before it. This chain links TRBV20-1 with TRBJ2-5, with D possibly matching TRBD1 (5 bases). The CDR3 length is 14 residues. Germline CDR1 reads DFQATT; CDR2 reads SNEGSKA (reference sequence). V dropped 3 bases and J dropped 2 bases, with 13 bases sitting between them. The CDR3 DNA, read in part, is TGCAGTGCTAGGGACAACCTAGGACAAGAGACC. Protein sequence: CSARDNLGQET. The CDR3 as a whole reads CSARDNLGQETQYF.

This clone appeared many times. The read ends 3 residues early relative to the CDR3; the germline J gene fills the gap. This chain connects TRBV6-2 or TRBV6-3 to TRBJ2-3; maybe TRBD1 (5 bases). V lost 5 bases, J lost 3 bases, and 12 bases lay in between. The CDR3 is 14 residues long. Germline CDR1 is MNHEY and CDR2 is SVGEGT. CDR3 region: CASSGRDWTDTQYF. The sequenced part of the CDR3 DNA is TGTGCCAGCAGTGGCAGGGATTGGACAGATACG.

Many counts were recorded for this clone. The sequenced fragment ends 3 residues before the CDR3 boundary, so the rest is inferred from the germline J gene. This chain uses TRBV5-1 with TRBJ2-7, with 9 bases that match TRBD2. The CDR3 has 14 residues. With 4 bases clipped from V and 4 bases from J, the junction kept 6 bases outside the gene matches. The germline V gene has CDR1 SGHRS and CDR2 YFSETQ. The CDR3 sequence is CASSHSGSAYEQYF. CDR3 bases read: TGCGCCAGCAGCCATAGCGGGAGCGCTTACGAG.

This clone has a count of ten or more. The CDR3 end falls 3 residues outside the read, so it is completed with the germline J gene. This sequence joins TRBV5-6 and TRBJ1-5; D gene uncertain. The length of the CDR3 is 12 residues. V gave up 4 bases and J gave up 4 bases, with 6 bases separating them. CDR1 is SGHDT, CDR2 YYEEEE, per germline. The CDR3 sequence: CASSLQNQPQHF. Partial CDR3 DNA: TGTGCCAGCAGCCTACAGAATCAGCCC.